The sample holds many counts of the clone carrying this T cell receptor (beta chain). Trimming took 1 base from V and 7 from J; bases not matched to a gene: 5. CDR3 length: 16 residues. Germline lookup yields CDR1 SNHLY and CDR2 FYNNEI. Those patients with uncontrolled infection, other autoimmune disease, pregnancy or lactation were excluded. Thyroid ultrasound and orbital computed tomography, with clinical symptoms and serum thyroxine and TRAb, informed diagnoses. This specimen belongs to a study of T cells in Graves' hyperthyroidism and ophthalmopathy. RNA transcripts yielded amplified TCR beta CDR3 regions. The HTBI primer set drove a first-round RT-PCR of the TCR CDR3. In TCRdb, the multiplex PCR reads were re-called with MiXCR into one record per CDR3 protein. Found here are a few hundred thousand distinct CDR3 sequences, approximately 15% of them singletons; the top ten hold 5.3%.

This rearrangement joins TRBV2 to TRBJ1-5, with 12 bases that match TRBD1. Sequencing was performed on blood. The clonotype was recovered from a woman between 18 and 29 years old with Graves' hyperthyroidism. For the CDR3, the DNA is TGTGCCAGCAGTGAAGGGGGGACAGGGGGCAGACAGCCCCAGCATTTT. Translation: CASSEGGTGGRQPQHF.